This is a list of T cell receptor beta chains from one sample in a study of shared clonotypes between healthy human individuals. The repertoire was sequenced with immunoSEQ multiplex PCR; TCRdb's copy has only in-frame clones and lacks some. The sample records around 2,000,000 clones, just under 95% being singletons. Sequenced input: naive CD8+ T cells sorted from blood. The receptors come from a man aged 18 to 29 in good health. Both conserved end residues are part of each CDR3. The order of the fields is J gene, clone size, V gene, D gene, CDR3 protein, CDR3 DNA. The D gene is left open where the match is weak. Only some rows state a clone size, as once, few, many or a class for expanded clones.

J: TRBJ1-2
size: NA
V: TRBV5-1
D: TRBD1
CDR3: CASSLDGLGTGVYGYTF
DNA: TGCGCCAGCAGCTTGGATGGCCTTGGGACAGGGGTCTATGGCTACACCTTC

J: TRBJ2-1
size: NA
V: TRBV7-6
D: NA
CDR3: CASSLGPRGSYNEQFF
DNA: TGTGCCAGCAGCTTAGGGCCTAGGGGCTCCTACAATGAGCAGTTCTTC

J: TRBJ1-4
size: NA
V: TRBV10-3
D: NA
CDR3: CATKETREVEKLFF
DNA: TGTGCCACTAAGGAGACGAGAGAGGTAGAAAAACTGTTTTTT

J: TRBJ2-7
size: NA
V: TRBV14
D: NA
CDR3: CASSRQSGRWEQYF
DNA: TGTGCCAGCAGCCGACAAAGCGGGCGTTGGGAGCAGTACTTC

J: TRBJ2-2
size: once
V: TRBV5-1
D: NA
CDR3: CASSLVIQIYTNTGELFF
DNA: TGCGCCAGCAGCTTGGTTATCCAGATTTATACGAACACCGGGGAGCTGTTTTTT

J: TRBJ2-1
size: NA
V: TRBV27
D: TRBD2
CDR3: CASSLSGVSYNEQFF
DNA: TGTGCCAGCAGTTTAAGCGGGGTTTCCTACAATGAGCAGTTCTTC

J: TRBJ2-1
size: NA
V: TRBV7-9
D: NA
CDR3: CASSLGETTGQFF
DNA: TGTGCCAGCAGCTTAGGAGAGACGACCGGACAGTTCTTC

J: TRBJ2-3
size: NA
V: TRBV9
D: NA
CDR3: CASSVAGIGTDTQYF
DNA: TGTGCCAGCAGCGTAGCGGGAATAGGCACAGATACGCAGTATTTT

J: TRBJ1-5
size: NA
V: TRBV30
D: NA
CDR3: CAWSVQGAGQPQHF
DNA: TGTGCCTGGAGTGTACAGGGAGCGGGTCAGCCCCAGCATTTT

J: TRBJ2-7
size: once
V: TRBV5-4
D: NA
CDR3: CASSFTGGHEQYF
DNA: TGTGCCAGCAGCTTCACTGGGGGCCACGAGCAGTACTTC

J: TRBJ2-3
size: once
V: TRBV4-3
D: TRBD2
CDR3: CASSGRGGTDTQYF
DNA: TGCGCCAGCAGCGGACGGGGGGGCACAGATACGCAGTATTTT

J: TRBJ1-1
size: NA
V: TRBV7-9
D: NA
CDR3: CASSLPLNTEAFF
DNA: TGTGCCAGCAGCCTCCCTCTGAACACTGAAGCTTTCTTT

J: TRBJ2-7
size: NA
V: TRBV28
D: TRBD2
CDR3: CASSPRAGGYSYEQYF
DNA: TGTGCCAGCAGTCCAAGAGCGGGGGGCTACTCCTACGAGCAGTACTTC